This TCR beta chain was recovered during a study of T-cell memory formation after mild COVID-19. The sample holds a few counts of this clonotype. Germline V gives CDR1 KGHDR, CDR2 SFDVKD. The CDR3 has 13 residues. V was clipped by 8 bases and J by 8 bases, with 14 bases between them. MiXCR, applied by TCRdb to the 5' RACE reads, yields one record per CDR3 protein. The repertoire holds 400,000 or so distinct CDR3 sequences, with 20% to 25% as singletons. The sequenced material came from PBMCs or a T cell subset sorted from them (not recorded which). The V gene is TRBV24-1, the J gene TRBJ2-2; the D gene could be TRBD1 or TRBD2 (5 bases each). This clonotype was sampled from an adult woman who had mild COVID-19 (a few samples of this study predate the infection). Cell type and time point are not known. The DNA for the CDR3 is TGTGCCACCAAAGCTCACGAGGGGGGGGAGCTGTTTTTT. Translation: CATKAHEGGELFF.